This TCR beta chain was recovered during a study of shared clonotypes between healthy human individuals. This CDR3 spans 15 amino acids. J gave up 3 bases and V 3 bases, and 8 bases lay outside the gene matches. Germline assignment: CDR1 SGHRS and CDR2 YFSETQ. TCRdb's table, derived via immunoSEQ multiplex PCR, lists solely in-frame clones and lacks some. The sample shows some 2.3 million clones, 93% of them seen only once. The J gene is TRBJ2-7, the V gene TRBV5-1; TRBD2 aligns across 8 bases. The sequence came from a man aged 18 to 29 in good health. Some clones in this sample may be carry-over from other donors' samples. The sample comprised naive CD4+ T cells from PBMCs. The sample's subset: CD45RA+ positively selected. This CDR3 reads CASSSATSGHYEQYF. The CDR3 DNA is TGCGCCAGCAGCTCGGCAACTAGCGGACACTACGAGCAGTACTTC.